This T cell receptor (beta chain) derives from a study of T-cell memory formation after mild COVID-19. Losses at the gene ends were 4 bases for V and 10 bases for J; bases not matched to a gene: 7. The CDR3 has 13 amino acids. This clonotype was detected only a few times. TCRdb re-derived calls from the 5' RACE reads in MiXCR, one entry per CDR3 protein. Of approximately 500,000 distinct CDR3 sequences in the sample, 25% are singletons; the top ten hold around 13%. The source of this sequence is an adult woman who had mild COVID-19 (a few samples of this study predate the infection). Cell type and time point are not known. Source material: PBMCs or a T cell subset sorted from them (not recorded which). This rearrangement joins TRBV23-1 to TRBJ2-4, with TRBD1 matching over 7 bases. TRBV23-1 carries the ORF label, with uncertain function. The DNA for the CDR3 is TGCGCCAGCAGTCGTCCGGGACAGCGGATTCAGTACTTC. It encodes CASSRPGQRIQYF.